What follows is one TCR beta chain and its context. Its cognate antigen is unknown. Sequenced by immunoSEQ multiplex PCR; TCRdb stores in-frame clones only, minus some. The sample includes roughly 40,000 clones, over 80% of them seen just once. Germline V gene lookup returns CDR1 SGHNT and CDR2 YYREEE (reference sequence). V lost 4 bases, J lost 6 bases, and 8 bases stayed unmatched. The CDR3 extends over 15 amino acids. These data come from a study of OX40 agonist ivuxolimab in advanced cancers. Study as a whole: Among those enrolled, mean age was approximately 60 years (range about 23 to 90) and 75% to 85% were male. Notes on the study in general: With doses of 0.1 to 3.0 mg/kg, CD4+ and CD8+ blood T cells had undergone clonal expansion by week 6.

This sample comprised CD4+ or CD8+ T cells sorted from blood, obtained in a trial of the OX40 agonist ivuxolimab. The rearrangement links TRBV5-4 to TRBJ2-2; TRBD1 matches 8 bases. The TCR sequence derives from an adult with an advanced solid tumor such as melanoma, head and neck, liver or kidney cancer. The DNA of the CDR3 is TGTGCCAGCAGCCCTACAGGGGGGCGCCCCGGGGAGCTGTTTTTT. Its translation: CASSPTGGRPGELFF.